This passage covers 27 T cell receptor beta chains from one sample sequenced in a study of cytomegalovirus exposure and HLA in healthy donors. The PCR employed 60 Vbeta primers together with 13 Jbeta primers. Repertoires were generated with immunoSEQ multiplex PCR, while TCRdb's copy carries only in-frame clones and drops some. The sample yields 80,000 to 130,000 clones, around 72% seen once. Sequencing was carried out using PBMCs. The receptors were sampled from a male donor in good health and CMV-seropositive.

The chain uses TRBV27 and TRBJ1-5; no firm D call. V was clipped by 6 bases and J by 4 bases, with 13 bases between them. The CDR3 is 14 amino acids. Germline V CDR1 and CDR2: MNHEY, SMNVEV (reference sequence). Here the CDR3 DNA reads TGTGCCAGCAGGTCCTTTTTCGGGAATCAGCCCCAGCATTTT. Translated, it gives CASRSFFGNQPQHF.

The gene calls are TRBV5-6 and TRBJ1-1; a weak D match, TRBD1 (6 bases). Trimming took 4 bases from V and 4 from J, leaving 11 bases between them. CDR3 length: 13 residues. Germline-derived CDR1 and CDR2 are SGHDT and YYEEEE. CDR3 nucleotides: TGTGCCAGCAGCGCCAGGGGTGGCACTGAAGCTTTCTTT. It translates to CASSARGGTEAFF.

The chain has TRBV4-1 and TRBJ1-1; TRBD1 agrees at 7 bases. Germline CDR1 MGHRA, CDR2 YSYEKL. CDR3 length: 14 amino acids. The junction had 4 bases not matched to a gene; V was cut back by 6 bases and J by 0 bases. This chain's CDR3 is CASRRTGVNTEAFF. The CDR3 bases are TGCGCCAGCAGACGGACAGGAGTGAACACTGAAGCTTTCTTT.

The V gene is TRBV5-8, the J gene TRBJ2-7; a possible D gene is TRBD1 (5 bases). Germline lookup yields CDR1 SGHTS and CDR2 YDEGEE. The CDR3 consists of 15 residues. The V end lost 4 bases, the J end lost 3 bases, and 17 bases lay between the germline ends. This chain's CDR3 is CASSLGQGNFYEQYF. The CDR3, as DNA: TGTGCCAGCAGCCTCGGGCAGGGAAACTTCTACGAGCAGTACTTC.

The J gene is TRBJ1-4, the V gene TRBV19, with D maybe TRBD1 (5 bases). V was clipped by 3 bases and J by 8 bases, with 10 bases between them. Germline V gene sequence: CDR1 LNHDA, CDR2 SQIVND (reference sequence). This CDR3 is 13 amino acids long. The CDR3 DNA reads as TGTGCCAGTAGTATCCTCCGGGGGGAAAAACTGTTTTTT. It is translated as CASSILRGEKLFF.

Comment on this clone: A junction end diverges from the germline sequence, so it may reflect a read error. The chain has TRBV7-7 and TRBJ2-2; 9 bases line up with TRBD2. The CDR3 contains 17 residues. Germline-derived CDR1 and CDR2 are SSHAT and FNYEAQ (reference sequence). The CDR3 here is CASSPDSGGTNTGELFF. The DNA for the CDR3 is TGTGCTAGCAGCCCCGATAGCGGGGGAACGAACACCGGGGAGCTGTTTTTT.

The rearrangement links TRBV19 to TRBJ1-5; 7 nucleotides align to TRBD1. This CDR3 has 15 residues. J gave up 3 bases and V 9 bases, and 11 bases lay outside the gene matches. Germline assignment: CDR1 LNHDA and CDR2 SQIVND (reference sequence). The CDR3 nucleotides are TGTGCCAGCACCGCCGACAGGGCGGTCAATCAGCCCCAGCATTTT. Its protein product is CASTADRAVNQPQHF.

The V call is TRBV7-2, the J call TRBJ1-2; D uncertain. CDR3 length: 15 amino acids. Germline CDR1 and CDR2: SGHTA and FQGNSA. V gave up 1 base and J gave up 3 bases, with 12 bases separating them. CDR3 loop: CASSLVGETDYGYTF. The CDR3 DNA is TGTGCCAGCAGCTTAGTCGGGGAGACCGACTATGGCTACACCTTC.

The genes are TRBV7-2 and TRBJ1-2; 8 bases match TRBD1. CDR3 length: 19 residues. CDR1 is SGHTA, CDR2 FQGNSA, per germline. V shed 1 base, J shed 0 bases, and the junction held 13 bases outside the gene matches. The CDR3 nucleotides are TGTGCCAGCAGCTTAGTGCCGGGACAGGTGGAATTTTCTAACTATGGCTACACCTTC. It encodes CASSLVPGQVEFSNYGYTF.

The rearrangement uses TRBV20-1 and TRBJ1-2; the D is unclear. V dropped 1 base and J dropped 9 bases, with 9 bases sitting between them. There are 11 residues in the CDR3. The germline gives CDR1 DFQATT, CDR2 SNEGSKA (reference sequence). Here the CDR3 DNA reads TGCAGTGCTAGAGTTCCGGGGAGCTACACCTTC. Residues: CSARVPGSYTF.

The chain is built from TRBV5-1 and TRBJ1-6, with D maybe TRBD1 (5 bases). Germline assignment: CDR1 SGHRS and CDR2 YFSETQ. CDR3 length equals 14 residues. Trimming stripped 0 bases from V and 8 bases from J, with 9 bases between. DNA for the CDR3: TGCGCCAGCAGCTTGGGGGGCGCGTATTCACCCCTCCACTTT. Amino acids: CASSLGGAYSPLHF.

The chain joins TRBV19 to TRBJ2-7, with no clear D. Germline-derived CDR1 and CDR2 are LNHDA and SQIVND (reference sequence). The CDR3 sequence is 13 residues long. V lost 1 base to trimming and J lost 7 bases, with 11 bases between them. The CDR3 nucleotides read TGTGCCAGTAGTATAGGTGTGGGCCAGGAGCAGTACTTC. It codes for CASSIGVGQEQYF.

The CDR3 DNA sequence: TGTGCCAGCAGGCAACCGGACAGGGGGCGATGCGTTGCTTTCTTT. This codes for CASRQPDRGRCVAFF. The chain joins TRBV2 to TRBJ1-1, with TRBD1 matching 11 bases. The CDR3 covers 15 residues. V was clipped by 6 bases and J by 11 bases; unmatched bases: 14. Per germline, CDR1 SNHLY and CDR2 FYNNEI. Combining the CDR3 with reference TRBV2 and TRBJ1-1 gives the whole variable domain EPEVTQTPSHQVTQMGQEVILRCVPISNHLYFYWYRQILGQKVEFLVSFYNNEISEKSEIFDDQFSVERPDGSNFTLKIRSTKLEDSAMYFCASRQPDRGRCVAFFGQGTRLTVV.

This clone was detected a few times. The gene calls are TRBV9 and TRBJ2-1; 9 nucleotides line up with TRBD1. This CDR3 has 16 residues. V lost 6 bases, J lost 3 bases, and 10 bases stayed unmatched. Germline-derived CDR1 and CDR2 are SGDLS and YYNGEE. CDR3 protein: CASTPDGTGYYNEQFF. CDR3 in DNA: TGTGCCAGCACCCCAGACGGGACAGGGTACTACAATGAGCAGTTCTTC.

The chain combines TRBV27 with TRBJ1-6; no clear D gene. CDR1 MNHEY and CDR2 SMNVEV come from the germline V gene (reference sequence). The CDR3 spans 18 residues. V was pared by 2 bases and J by 0 bases, with 14 bases between. This chain's CDR3 is CASSLLALGSSYNSPLHF. The DNA for the CDR3 is TGTGCCAGCAGTTTACTAGCCCTGGGCAGCTCCTATAATTCACCCCTCCACTTT.

The gene calls are TRBV10-3 and TRBJ2-6; 13 bases map to TRBD2. V was clipped by 2 bases and J by 0 bases; unmatched bases: 7. Germline V gene data show CDR1 as ENHRY and CDR2 as SYGVKD. CDR3 length: 20 residues. CDR3 DNA: TGTGCCATCAGTGAGGGACTAGCGGGGGAGCCTAACTCTGGGGCCAACGTCCTGACTTTC. This codes for CAISEGLAGEPNSGANVLTF.

V gene TRBV25-1 combines with J gene TRBJ2-6, with 7 positions matching TRBD1. Germline V gene lookup returns CDR1 MGHDK and CDR2 SYGVNS. Germline trimming cut 6 bases from V and 4 bases from J; bases unmatched to any gene: 3. The CDR3 is made up of 14 amino acids. CDR3 sequence (DNA): TGTGCCAGCAGGGACAGGTCGGGGGCCAACGTCCTGACTTTC. Protein: CASRDRSGANVLTF.

A few counts support this clone. The chain links TRBV19 to TRBJ1-3; D is unclear. Looked up from germline, CDR1 is LNHDA and CDR2 is SQIVND (reference sequence). The CDR3 is 14 amino acids. V was clipped by 7 bases and J by 2 bases, with 12 bases between them. The CDR3 coding sequence is TGTGCCAGTACTACCTATGCGGCTGGAAACACCATATATTTT. Translation gives CASTTYAAGNTIYF.

The rearrangement joins TRBV30 to TRBJ2-4; 8 nucleotides line up with TRBD1. V shed 0 bases, J shed 3 bases, and the junction held 7 bases outside the gene matches. From germline, CDR1 is GTSNPN and CDR2 SVGIG (reference sequence). This CDR3 is 16 amino acids long. CDR3 sequence reads: CAWSVPGGIDKNIQYF. CDR3 nucleotide sequence: TGTGCCTGGAGTGTACCAGGGGGCATCGACAAAAACATTCAGTACTTC.

V is TRBV19 and J is TRBJ1-2; D gene uncertain. Deletions cut 3 bases from V and 2 bases from J, with 16 bases between. Germline loops: CDR1 LNHDA, CDR2 SQIVND (reference sequence). This CDR3 contains 16 residues. As DNA, the CDR3 is TGTGCCAGTAGTATGTATAAGGGAGCTCCGAACTATGGCTACACCTTC. Translation: CASSMYKGAPNYGYTF.

The V call is TRBV4-2, the J call TRBJ2-3; a possible D gene is TRBD1 (5 bases). The CDR3 totals 17 residues. Trimming stripped 4 bases from V and 2 bases from J, with 19 bases between. Germline V lookup: CDR1 LGHNA, CDR2 YNFKEQ. The CDR3 coding sequence is TGTGCCAGCAGCCCCCTGGGCGGTAAGGGGCCCACAGATACGCAGTATTTT. This encodes CASSPLGGKGPTDTQYF.

The chain has TRBV2 and TRBJ1-1; D call uncertain. With 0 bases removed from V and 4 bases from J, the gap between germline ends came to 6 bases. Germline V gene lookup returns CDR1 SNHLY and CDR2 FYNNEI. The CDR3 extends over 13 amino acids. In DNA, the CDR3 is TGTGCCAGCAGTGAAGCGGAGGGCACTGAAGCTTTCTTT. This encodes CASSEAEGTEAFF.

The chain uses TRBV7-2 and TRBJ1-5; D gene unclear. Germline assignment: CDR1 SGHTA and CDR2 FQGNSA. This CDR3 spans 15 amino acids. The germline V and J ends were trimmed by 6 bases and 4 bases, with 16 bases remaining between them. The CDR3 DNA follows: TGTGCCAGCAGTTTGTCTGCGGTTCAGAATCAGCCCCAGCATTTT. This encodes CASSLSAVQNQPQHF.

This clone was seen only once. V and J are TRBV11-2 and TRBJ2-1, with 8 bases matching TRBD1. Germline CDR1 is SGHAT and CDR2 is FQNNGV. The CDR3 totals 12 residues. J was trimmed by 10 bases and V by 5 bases; bases with no gene match: 4. CDR3 coding DNA: TGTGCCAGCAGCCAGGACAGGGAAGAGCAGTTCTTC. It yields the protein CASSQDREEQFF. Complete variable domain (other parts from reference TRBV11-2 and TRBJ2-1): EAGVAQSPRYKIIEKRQSVAFWCNPISGHATLYWYQQILGQGPKLLIQFQNNGVVDDSQLPKDRFSAERLKGVDSTLKIQPAKLEDSAVYLCASSQDREEQFFGPGTRLTVL.

The chain employs TRBV19 and TRBJ1-1; D gene uncertain. CDR3 length: 15 residues. Germline V lookup: CDR1 LNHDA, CDR2 SQIVND (reference sequence). Trimming stripped 7 bases from V and 2 bases from J, with 17 bases between. The CDR3 loop is CASIPRVLGNTEAFF. As DNA, the CDR3 is TGTGCCAGTATCCCGCGGGTTCTGGGAAACACTGAAGCTTTCTTT.

This clone was detected once. V usage is TRBV30 and J usage is TRBJ2-3, with a possible D match to TRBD2 (7 bases). V gave up 8 bases and J gave up 2 bases, with 17 bases separating them. This CDR3 contains 14 residues. Germline V CDR1 and CDR2: GTSNPN, SVGIG (reference sequence). This CDR3 is CAGRRGGVTDTQYF. DNA for the CDR3: TGTGCCGGCCGGAGGGGGGGCGTCACAGATACGCAGTATTTT.

This chain links TRBV19 with TRBJ2-2; D may be TRBD2 (5 bases). V gave up 5 bases and J gave up 3 bases, with 16 bases separating them. The CDR3 has 16 amino acids. Per the germline V gene, CDR1 is LNHDA and CDR2 is SQIVND (reference sequence). CDR3 DNA: TGTGCCAGTAGTCCCCGAGGGATCCCTTACACCGGGGAGCTGTTTTTT. Residues: CASSPRGIPYTGELFF. The full variable domain, with the rest looked up from reference TRBV19 and TRBJ2-2, is DGGITQSPKYLFRKEGQNVTLSCEQNLNHDAMYWYRQDPGQGLRLIYYSQIVNDFQKGDIAEGYSVSREKKESFPLTVTSAQKNPTAFYLCASSPRGIPYTGELFFGEGSRLTVL.